This is a list of T cell receptor beta chains from one sample in a study of T cell changes during pregnancy in multiple sclerosis. TCRdb's copy holds only in-frame clones and misses some; the assay was immunoSEQ multiplex PCR. The profile covers some 83,000 clones, with over 80% appearing a single time and 3% to 4.5% taken by the ten largest. Sequencing used PBMCs, obtained in the first trimester of pregnancy. Receptor source: a female donor in good health, serving as a control in a pregnancy study. Some clones in this sample may be carry-over from other donors' samples. CDR3s include the opening cysteine and the closing phenylalanine or tryptophan. A D gene is named only where the DNA matches it firmly. Clone size is not always given. Where it is, it says once, few, many or a class for expanded clones.

j_call | d_call | clone_size | v_call | cdr3_aa | cdr3_nt
TRBJ2-3 | TRBD1 | . | TRBV29-1 | CSADGTGTDTQYF | TGCAGCGCGGACGGGACAGGCACAGATACGCAGTATTTT
TRBJ2-5 | TRBD2 | . | TRBV5-1 | CASSLEAASGGGQETQYF | TGCGCCAGCAGCTTGGAGGCGGCTAGCGGGGGAGGGCAAGAGACCCAGTACTTC
TRBJ2-7 | TRBD2 | . | TRBV6-5 | CASSYYLAGDEQYF | TGTGCCAGCAGTTACTACCTAGCGGGGGACGAGCAGTACTTC
TRBJ2-3 | TRBD1 | . | TRBV5-1 | CASTDTGGTDTQYF | TGCGCCAGCACTGATACAGGGGGAACAGATACGCAGTATTTT
TRBJ1-2 | . | . | TRBV11-2 | CASSQTDYGYTF | TGTGCCAGCAGCCAGACTGACTATGGCTACACCTTC
TRBJ2-3 | TRBD2 | . | TRBV4-2 | CASSQDSSGATTDTQYF | TGTGCCAGCAGCCAAGATTCCAGCGGGGCAACCACAGATACGCAGTATTTT
TRBJ2-3 | TRBD1 | few | TRBV11-1 | CASSLETGARDTQYF | TGTGCCAGCAGCTTAGAAACAGGGGCCCGGGATACGCAGTATTTT
TRBJ2-7 | TRBD2 | . | TRBV7-2 | CASSSYPGLKSYEQYF | TGTGCCAGCAGCTCCTATCCGGGACTAAAATCCTACGAGCAGTACTTC
TRBJ2-3 | TRBD1 | . | TRBV5-1 | CASTSRGRGDTQYF | TGCGCCAGCACCTCCAGGGGGCGCGGAGATACGCAGTATTTT
TRBJ1-4 | . | . | TRBV5-1 | CASSFTGLNEKLFF | TGCGCCAGCAGCTTTACCGGACTTAATGAAAAACTGTTTTTT
TRBJ1-2 | TRBD1 | . | TRBV10-3 | CAIRIQGAEDGYTF | TGTGCCATCAGAATACAGGGGGCGGAGGATGGCTACACCTTC
TRBJ2-7 | . | . | TRBV6-5 | CATAPGGGFSYEQYF | TGTGCCACCGCCCCCGGTGGCGGGTTCTCCTACGAGCAGTACTTC
TRBJ1-2 | . | few | TRBV15 | CATTVGANYGYTF | TGTGCCACCACCGTGGGAGCTAACTATGGCTACACCTTC